This is a list of T cell receptor beta chains from one sample in a study of identical twins. MiXCR was run by TCRdb on the 5' RACE reads, yielding one entry per CDR3 protein. Among hundreds of thousands of distinct CDR3 sequences listed, about 20% were seen once. This sample also belongs to another study, concerning T cells expressing NK-cell markers.

Sequencing was carried out using PBMCs. These receptors were obtained from a woman in her late teens or twenties in good health. Each CDR3 is given with its conserved first and last residue. D genes are given only for firm matches. Clone size is stated in some rows and not others, as once, few, many or a class when expanded.

J	size	V	D	CDR3	DNA
TRBJ2-2	NA	TRBV6-5	NA	CASSYGGAAGTGELFF	TGTGCCAGCAGTTACGGGGGGGCTGCGGGCACCGGGGAGCTGTTTTTT
TRBJ2-3	NA	TRBV2	TRBD2	CATSRGGLADTQYF	TGTGCCACGTCTCGGGGGGGCCTCGCCGATACGCAGTATTTT
TRBJ2-3	few	TRBV7-2	TRBD2	CASSFGGRTDTQYF	TGTGCCAGCAGCTTCGGCGGGAGAACAGATACGCAGTATTTT
TRBJ2-1	few	TRBV11-2	TRBD2	CASSQRLAGGDEQFF	TGTGCCAGCAGCCAGCGACTAGCGGGAGGGGATGAGCAGTTCTTC
TRBJ2-2	NA	TRBV6-5	TRBD1	CASSYSDRGYTGELFF	TGTGCCAGCAGTTACTCAGACAGGGGGTACACCGGGGAGCTGTTTTTT
TRBJ2-4	NA	TRBV20-1	NA	CSARRPLAKNIQYF	TGCAGTGCTAGACGGCCGCTAGCCAAAAACATTCAGTACTTC
TRBJ2-1	many	TRBV5-1	TRBD1	CASSRDRADYEQFF	TGCGCCAGCAGCCGGGACAGGGCGGACTATGAGCAGTTCTTC
TRBJ1-1	NA	TRBV20-1	NA	CSALAVTEAFF	TGCAGTGCCCTCGCGGTCACTGAAGCTTTCTTT
TRBJ1-1	few	TRBV25-1	NA	CASREDLNTEAFF	TGTGCCAGCAGGGAGGACCTGAACACTGAAGCTTTCTTT
TRBJ2-7	NA	TRBV20-1	NA	CSAERGGSYEQYF	TGCAGTGCTGAGAGGGGGGGCTCCTACGAGCAGTACTTC
TRBJ2-3	NA	TRBV6-5	TRBD2	CASSYSGLAGITDTQYF	TGTGCCAGCAGTTACTCAGGGCTAGCGGGGATCACAGATACGCAGTATTTT
TRBJ2-4	many	TRBV20-1	TRBD2	CSATAGDVMDIQYF	TGCAGTGCGACCGCGGGAGACGTTATGGACATTCAGTACTTC
TRBJ1-2	many	TRBV5-6	NA	CASSLERNYGYTF	TGTGCCAGCAGCTTGGAGAGGAACTATGGCTACACCTTC
TRBJ2-5	few	TRBV9	TRBD2	CASSEISGGQETQYF	TGTGCCAGCAGCGAGATAAGCGGGGGACAAGAGACCCAGTACTTC
TRBJ2-7	few	TRBV12-3/TRBV12-4	NA	CASSYGLWYEQYF	TGTGCCAGCAGTTATGGCCTATGGTACGAGCAGTACTTC
TRBJ2-3	many	TRBV6-5	TRBD2	CASSYFAGGADTQYF	TGTGCCAGCAGTTACTTCGCGGGAGGTGCAGATACGCAGTATTTT
TRBJ1-5	NA	TRBV7-2	NA	CASSLARPNQPQHF	TGTGCCAGCAGCTTAGCGCGCCCAAATCAGCCCCAGCATTTT
TRBJ2-7	many	TRBV6-2/TRBV6-3	NA	CASRPHTGPIREQYF	TGTGCCAGCAGACCGCACACGGGACCTATTCGCGAGCAGTACTTC
TRBJ1-2	NA	TRBV3-1	TRBD1	CASSPRTGVGYTF	TGTGCCAGCAGCCCCAGGACAGGGGTTGGCTACACCTTC
TRBJ1-1	NA	TRBV5-4	TRBD1	CASSERDRLNTEAFF	TGTGCCAGCAGCGAAAGGGACAGGTTAAACACTGAAGCTTTCTTT
TRBJ2-7	few	TRBV20-1	NA	CSASLATYEQYF	TGCAGTGCTAGCCTTGCCACCTACGAGCAGTACTTC
TRBJ2-3	NA	TRBV3-1	NA	CASSQWTPPDTQYF	TGTGCCAGCAGCCAATGGACCCCTCCAGATACGCAGTATTTT
TRBJ2-7	NA	TRBV20-1	NA	CCPSGEYEQYF	TGCTGCCCGTCAGGGGAATACGAGCAGTACTTC
TRBJ1-3	few	TRBV7-6	TRBD1	CASSSPDRGGNTIYF	TGTGCCAGCAGCTCACCGGACAGGGGAGGAAACACCATATATTTT
TRBJ2-3	few	TRBV11-2	TRBD2	CASSPRTSGGISTDTQYF	TGTGCCAGCAGCCCCAGGACTAGCGGGGGGATTAGCACAGATACGCAGTATTTT
TRBJ2-6	NA	TRBV6-1	NA	CASSRLSGANVLTF	TGTGCCAGCAGTAGGCTCTCAGGGGCCAACGTCCTGACTTTC
TRBJ2-5	few	TRBV28	NA	CASSKGQSKRETQYF	TGTGCCAGCAGTAAAGGACAGTCTAAAAGAGAGACCCAGTACTTC
TRBJ2-1	few	TRBV7-9	TRBD2	CASILAGGTFHEQFF	TGTGCCAGCATCCTAGCGGGGGGGACGTTCCATGAGCAGTTCTTC
TRBJ1-1	few	TRBV12-3/TRBV12-4	NA	CASLSGNTEAFF	TGTGCCAGCCTAAGCGGGAACACTGAAGCTTTCTTT
TRBJ2-6	NA	TRBV12-3/TRBV12-4	NA	CASSPAWGIGANVLTF	TGTGCCAGCAGCCCGGCCTGGGGGATTGGGGCCAACGTCCTGACTTTC
TRBJ2-3	few	TRBV7-9	TRBD2	CASSYGTSGNTQYF	TGTGCCAGCAGCTACGGGACTAGCGGAAATACGCAGTATTTT
TRBJ1-1	NA	TRBV6-5	NA	CASSYHGRLNTEAFF	TGTGCCAGCAGTTACCACGGACGGCTGAACACTGAAGCTTTCTTT
TRBJ2-1	NA	TRBV11-2	NA	CASRSNPNEQFF	TGTGCCAGCCGCTCGAACCCCAATGAGCAGTTCTTC
TRBJ2-2	few	TRBV7-2	NA	CASSPRRGLGGELFF	TGTGCCAGCAGCCCAAGACGGGGGTTGGGCGGGGAGCTGTTTTTT
TRBJ2-6	NA	TRBV6-5	NA	CASSYQTGGAGANVLTF	TGTGCCAGCAGTTACCAAACTGGAGGGGCTGGGGCCAACGTCCTGACTTTC
TRBJ2-7	few	TRBV4-1	NA	CASSQGYGALISYEQYF	TGCGCCAGCAGCCAAGGCTACGGTGCCTTAATCTCCTACGAGCAGTACTTC
TRBJ2-1	many	TRBV5-4	NA	CASSLGGAGSYNEQFF	TGTGCCAGCAGCCTAGGGGGCGCGGGGTCCTACAATGAGCAGTTCTTC
TRBJ2-5	NA	TRBV5-1	TRBD2	CASRYGLAEETQYF	TGCGCCAGCAGATATGGACTAGCGGAAGAGACCCAGTACTTC
TRBJ2-3	NA	TRBV7-9	NA	CASSPRTGLRYTDTQYF	TGTGCCAGCAGCCCTCGAACGGGACTCAGATACACAGATACGCAGTATTTT
TRBJ2-3	NA	TRBV5-1	TRBD1	CASSPGGFTDTQYF	TGCGCCAGCAGCCCAGGGGGATTCACAGATACGCAGTATTTT
TRBJ1-6	NA	TRBV5-6	NA	CASSLESGLPNSPLHF	TGTGCCAGCAGCTTGGAATCGGGACTTCCGAATTCACCCCTCCACTTT
TRBJ2-2	once	TRBV12-5	TRBD2	CASTSGGQGGELFF	TGTGCTAGCACCTCGGGGGGTCAAGGCGGGGAGCTGTTTTTT
TRBJ1-3	few	TRBV7-2	TRBD1	CASSLQGYGNTIYF	TGTGCCAGCAGCCTACAGGGGTATGGAAACACCATATATTTT
TRBJ1-2	NA	TRBV5-1	TRBD1	CASSSGQAGSDGYTF	TGCGCCAGCAGCTCGGGACAGGCCGGGAGTGATGGCTACACCTTC
TRBJ2-1	NA	TRBV14	NA	CASSKSSALYNEQFF	TGTGCCAGCAGCAAGTCTAGCGCACTATACAATGAGCAGTTCTTC
TRBJ2-7	NA	TRBV6-1	TRBD2	CASREGTSGYEQYF	TGTGCCAGCAGAGAGGGGACTAGCGGGTACGAGCAGTACTTC
TRBJ1-1	few	TRBV15	NA	CATSRGRGDTEAFF	TGTGCCACCAGCAGAGGGAGGGGGGACACTGAAGCTTTCTTT
TRBJ2-7	NA	TRBV7-9	TRBD2	CASSFSTSRFTYEQYF	TGTGCCAGCAGCTTTTCGACTAGCCGATTTACCTACGAGCAGTACTTC
TRBJ2-2	few	TRBV7-2	NA	CASSFIRGEGAGELFF	TGTGCCAGCAGCTTTATTAGGGGAGAAGGGGCCGGGGAGCTGTTTTTT
TRBJ1-2	few	TRBV12-3/TRBV12-4	TRBD1	CASFPDTGGTGYTF	TGTGCCAGCTTTCCCGATACAGGGGGCACCGGCTACACCTTC
TRBJ2-5	NA	TRBV12-3/TRBV12-4	NA	CASSLIAPGSILETQYF	TGTGCCAGCAGTTTGATAGCCCCAGGCAGTATACTAGAGACCCAGTACTTC
TRBJ1-1	NA	TRBV6-6	NA	CASSYGRAEAFF	TGTGCCAGCAGTTACGGCAGAGCCGAGGCTTTCTTT
TRBJ2-7	few	TRBV6-5	NA	CASTSALRTQYF	TGTGCCAGCACTTCTGCGCTTAGGACACAGTACTTC